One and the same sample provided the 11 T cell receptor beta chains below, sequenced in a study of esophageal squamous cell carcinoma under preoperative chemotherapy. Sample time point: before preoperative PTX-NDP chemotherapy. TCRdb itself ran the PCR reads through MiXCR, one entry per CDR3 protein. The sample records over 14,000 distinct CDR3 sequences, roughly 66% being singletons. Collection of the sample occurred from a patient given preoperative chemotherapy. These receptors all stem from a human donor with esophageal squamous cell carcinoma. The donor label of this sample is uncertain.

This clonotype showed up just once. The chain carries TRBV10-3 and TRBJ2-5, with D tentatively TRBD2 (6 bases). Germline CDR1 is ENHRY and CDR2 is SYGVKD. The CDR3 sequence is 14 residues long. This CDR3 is CAGLGGRQQETQYF. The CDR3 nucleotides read TGTGCGGGCCTCGGGGGACGGCAACAAGAGACCCAGTACTTC.

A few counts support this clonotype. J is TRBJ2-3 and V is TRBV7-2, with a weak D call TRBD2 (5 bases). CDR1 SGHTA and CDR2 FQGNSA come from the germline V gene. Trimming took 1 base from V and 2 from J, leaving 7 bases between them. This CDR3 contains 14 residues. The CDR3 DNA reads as TGTGCCAGCAGCTTAGGCGGGCACACAGATACGCAGTATTTT. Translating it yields CASSLGGHTDTQYF.

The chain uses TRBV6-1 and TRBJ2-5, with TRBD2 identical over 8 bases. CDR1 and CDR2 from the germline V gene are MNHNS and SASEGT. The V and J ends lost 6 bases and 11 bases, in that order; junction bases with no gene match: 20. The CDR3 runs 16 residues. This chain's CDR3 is CASRGRGGGNQDTQYF. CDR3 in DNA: TGTGCCAGCAGGGGCCGGGGGGGCGGGAACCAAGATACGCAGTACTTC.

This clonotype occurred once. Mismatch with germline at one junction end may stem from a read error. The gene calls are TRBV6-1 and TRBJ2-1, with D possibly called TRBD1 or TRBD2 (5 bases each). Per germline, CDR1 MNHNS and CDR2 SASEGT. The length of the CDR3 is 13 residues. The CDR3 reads CASSEPPGREQFF. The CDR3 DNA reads TGTGCCAGCAGTGAACCCCCTGGCAGGGAGCAGTTTTTC.

The CDR3 bases are TGTGCCAGCAGTGAACAGGTCCCACATGTTCGGCGGACCGGGGCGCAGTTTTTT. Its protein product is CASSEQVPHVRRTGAQFF. This chain uses TRBV6-1 with TRBJ2-2; D may be TRBD1 or TRBD2 (5 bases each). Germline loops: CDR1 MNHNS, CDR2 SASEGT. V was shortened by 2 bases and J by 16 bases, with 32 bases between the two germline ends. This CDR3 spans 18 amino acids.

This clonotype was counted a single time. DNA for the CDR3: TGTGCCAGCGCGCGACTCGGGCGCGGTGCGAAAGATACGCAGTACTTC. Its translation is CASARLGRGAKDTQYF. This chain uses TRBV6-1 with TRBJ2-3; D is unresolved. The J call is in doubt because the DNA end fits TRBJ2-7 better. The CDR3 totals 16 residues. In germline, CDR1 is MNHNS, CDR2 SASEGT.

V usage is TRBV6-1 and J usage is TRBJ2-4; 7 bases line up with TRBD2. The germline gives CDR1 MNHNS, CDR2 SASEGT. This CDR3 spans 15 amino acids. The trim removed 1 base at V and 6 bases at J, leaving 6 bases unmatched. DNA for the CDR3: TGTGCCAGCAGTGAAGAGCGGGGTTTTGGAAACATTCAGTACTTC. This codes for CASSEERGFGNIQYF.

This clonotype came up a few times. CDR3 nucleotides: TGTGCCAGCAGCGACTGGGACCGCACCTACGAGCAGTACTTC. Translating gives CASSDWDRTYEQYF. This sequence joins TRBV6-1 and TRBJ2-1, with D possibly being TRBD1 or TRBD2 (5 bases each). The DNA end is more similar to TRBJ2-7, so the J call may be wrong. Germline-derived CDR1 and CDR2 are MNHNS and SASEGT. There are 14 residues in the CDR3.

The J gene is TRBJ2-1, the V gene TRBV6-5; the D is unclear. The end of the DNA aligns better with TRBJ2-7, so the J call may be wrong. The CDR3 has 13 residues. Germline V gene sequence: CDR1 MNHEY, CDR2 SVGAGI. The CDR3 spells CASSYKGLYEQYF. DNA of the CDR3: TGTGCCAGCAGTTACAAGGGCCTCTACGAGCAGTACTTC.

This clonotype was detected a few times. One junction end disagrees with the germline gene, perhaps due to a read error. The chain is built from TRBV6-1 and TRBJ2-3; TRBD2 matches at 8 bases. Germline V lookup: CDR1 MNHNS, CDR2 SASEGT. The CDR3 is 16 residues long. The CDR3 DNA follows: TGTGCCAGCAGTCGCAACGGGGGGGGCGGGCCAGAGACGCAGTATTTT. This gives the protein CASSRNGGGGPETQYF.

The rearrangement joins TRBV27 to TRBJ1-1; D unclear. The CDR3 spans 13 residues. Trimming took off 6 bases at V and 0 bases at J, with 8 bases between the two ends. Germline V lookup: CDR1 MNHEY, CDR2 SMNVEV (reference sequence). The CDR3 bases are TGTGCCAGCAGGATCTTACTGAACACTGAAGCTTTCTTT. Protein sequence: CASRILLNTEAFF.